This T cell receptor beta chain appears in the sequencing data of a study of CD8 T cells in Susac syndrome (dated by TCRdb to about 2019). Background for the entire study: Repertoire sequencing was used to test whether CD8+ T cell activation and differentiation in Susac syndrome was antigen driven. General conclusions and limits of the study: The number of individuals in the TCR sequencing and HLA analysis was recognized as being relatively small.

High-throughput TCR beta sequencing profiled peripheral blood CD8+ and CD4+ T cells from healthy donors, Susac syndrome patients and multiple sclerosis patients. The healthy donors served as controls matched for age and sex. Bulk CD8+ and CD4+ T cells were purified magnetically by negative isolation, whereas CD8+ TEMRA cells were enriched by FACS. Blood was drawn into EDTA tubes, processed within 24 hours, and PBMCs were isolated by density gradient centrifugation. PBMCs destined for TCR sequencing were cryopreserved in liquid nitrogen and later thawed in a 37 °C water bath. A purity of at least 90% was achieved for sorted or isolated CD4+, CD8+ and CD8+ TEMRA cells. With respect to this clonotype: No cognate antigen has been identified for it. Base-call qualities are not available, and no considerably larger clone is one nucleotide away.

The germline V gene (reference sequence) specifies LGHDT as CDR1 and YNNKEL as CDR2. Trimming costs V 1 base and J 3 bases, and their ends lie 13 bases apart. CDR3 length: 16 amino acids, cysteine to phenylalanine. Only the CDR3 region is kept as DNA, spanning 48 bases read in frame from base 1. RNA was extracted using the RNeasy kit, and about 0.5 to 1 ug of the RNA was reverse transcribed with random hexamers. The immunoSEQ multiplex PCR assay, which covers 54 Vbeta and 13 Jbeta segments, was used to amplify TCR beta CDR3 regions. PCR amplification bias was corrected using a synthetic template baseline for primer optimization and computational correction. Concerning the study's data processing: Only productive sequences were kept, with reads annotated to V, D and J genes according to IMGT and analyzed in immunoSEQ Analyzer. Clonality was calculated as one minus the Shannon entropy normalized by log2 of the number of productive unique sequences. Public and private clones were assessed among the 100 most prevalent clones of each patient and control. Clones were defined as Susac-specific if absent from the healthy and MS cohorts, from more than 900 published viral clones and from other ImmuneACCESS disease sequences. The raw public data were reprocessed by TCRdb itself: fastp quality trimming at Q25, MiXCR clonotype calling, in-frame beta chains only. Each CDR3 protein gets just one entry, which takes the most common genes and DNA from the rows behind it. TCRdb's processing, not the authors' own work, is the source of the V and J calls. This sample gives roughly 130,000 distinct CDR3 sequences in total; roughly 96% of them show up just once. The biggest ten clones account for more than 0.09% of the sample.

Sequencing input: CD4+ T cells from PBMCs. The clonotype originates from a human donor in good health. The rearranged segments are TRBV3-1 and TRBJ2-4; the D segment could be TRBD2, given 5 matching bases. The nucleotides are TGTGCCAGCAGCCAAGGACCGAATAGCGTCAAAAACATTCAGTACTTC. It is translated as CASSQGPNSVKNIQYF.